The following is a TCR beta chain sequence with its context. Its antigen is as yet unknown. As for time point: week 11, during vaccination. One vaccine dose held 300 ug of mutant IDH1 20-mer peptide and came with topical imiquimod. Some clones are missing from TCRdb's copy, which holds only in-frame ones; the method was immunoSEQ multiplex PCR. The data show about 36,000 clones, about four fifths seen once. This record comes from a study of a mutant IDH1 vaccine in newly diagnosed glioma. The CDR3 sequence is 16 residues long. Trimming shortened V by 7 bases and J by 2 bases, and 17 bases separated the two germline ends. The germline V gene has CDR1 SEHNR and CDR2 FQNEAQ (reference sequence).

The chain joins TRBV7-9 to TRBJ2-2, with unresolved D. The sequences come from peripheral blood mononuclear cells (PBMCs), collected from a glioma patient whose treatment included an IDH1 peptide vaccine. This receptor was identified in a woman aged 25 to 45 with glioma. Some clones in this sample may be carry-over from other donors' samples. CDR3 bases: TGTGCCAGCACCTCTGGCGAGTACCAAAACACCGGGGAGCTGTTTTTT. Protein: CASTSGEYQNTGELFF.